This TCR beta chain was observed in a study of blood T cell repertoires in COVID-19. Study-wide background: Sources were T cells, B-cell-depleted T cells, or PBMCs; the material itself was cDNA or gDNA.

Sequencing used immunoSEQ multiplex PCR; TCRdb keeps in-frame clones, though not all of them. Of tens of thousands of clones in the sample, roughly nine tenths were seen once. This clone was seen only once. This CDR3 has 14 amino acids. Germline V gene lookup returns CDR1 ENHRY and CDR2 SYGVKD. V gave up 10 bases and J gave up 7 bases, with 22 bases separating them. This receptor was identified in a man in his 60s with acute or convalescent COVID-19. The sequencing input was peripheral blood. The gene calls are TRBV10-3 and TRBJ1-2, with D unclear. The CDR3 DNA is TGTGCCACCATAGGTCCCGACAATCGGGGTGGCTACACCTTC. Residues: CATIGPDNRGGYTF.